Presented here are 12 T cell receptor beta chains from one specimen sequenced in a study of blood T cells in healthy people across ages. Combining a sample-barcoded 5' primer with a J-beta primer mix, a second PCR ran for roughly 7 to 12 cycles. MiXCR was run by TCRdb on the 5' RACE reads, yielding one entry per CDR3 protein. The data hold under 2 million distinct CDR3 sequences, with around 36% observed a single time. The sample was blood. The receptors stem from a woman aged 25 to 45 in good health.

The chain couples TRBV7-9 to TRBJ2-5; the match to TRBD1 covers 7 bases. The CDR3 consists of 16 residues. Germline-derived CDR1 and CDR2 are SEHNR and FQNEAQ (reference sequence). V gave up 5 bases and J gave up 5 bases; unmatched junction bases: 14. The CDR3 region has the DNA TGTGCCAGCAGCCGATCGAGGGGGCGAAGTTTGGAGACCCAGTACTTC. This translates into CASSRSRGRSLETQYF.

The sample holds many counts of this clonotype. The gene calls are TRBV29-1 and TRBJ2-7, with 7 bases aligning to TRBD1. CDR3 length equals 15 residues. Trimming cost V 6 bases and J 3 bases; bases outside gene matches: 14. Germline V lookup: CDR1 SQVTM, CDR2 ANQGSEA. In DNA form, the CDR3 reads TGCAGCGTCGACCGACCGACAGGGTTCGGCTACGAGCAGTACTTC. Its translation: CSVDRPTGFGYEQYF.

This clonotype occurred a few times. J is TRBJ2-7 and V is TRBV10-2; TRBD2 matches 9 bases. Germline V gene lookup returns CDR1 WSHSY and CDR2 SAAADI. There are 18 residues in the CDR3. V shed 6 bases, J shed 5 bases, and the junction held 20 bases outside the gene matches. The CDR3 DNA follows: TGCGCCAGCAGGCCCATAGCGGGAGCCCTCGGGGTTAAAAACGAGCAGTACTTC. Amino acid sequence: CASRPIAGALGVKNEQYF.

This clonotype was counted only a few times. The rearrangement joins TRBV29-1 to TRBJ1-2; D remains unclear. CDR1 and CDR2 (germline): SQVTM, ANQGSEA. The V and J ends lost 1 base and 2 bases respectively, with 11 bases between them. This CDR3 has 14 amino acids. CDR3 sequence (DNA): TGCAGCGTTGAAGTGGCCGGGGAAAACTATGGCTACACCTTC. Protein sequence: CSVEVAGENYGYTF.

This chain joins TRBV7-9 and TRBJ2-5; D is possibly TRBD1 or TRBD2 (6 bases each). CDR3 length equals 15 residues. V was clipped by 5 bases and J by 3 bases, with 16 bases between them. CDR1 and CDR2 (germline): SEHNR, FQNEAQ (reference sequence). CDR3 residues: CASSHRSGAEETQYF. The CDR3 bases are TGTGCCAGCAGCCATAGGTCGGGGGCCGAAGAGACCCAGTACTTC. Together with reference TRBV7-9 and TRBJ2-5, the CDR3 gives the full variable domain: DTGVSQNPRHKITKRGQNVTFRCDPISEHNRLYWYRQTLGQGPEFLTYFQNEAQLEKSRLLSDRFSAERPKGSFSTLEIQRTEQGDSAMYLCASSHRSGAEETQYFGPGTRLLVL.

The rearrangement joins TRBV7-3 to TRBJ2-3; the D is unclear. The germline CDR1 and CDR2 sequences are SGHTA and FQGTGA. V gave up 8 bases and J gave up 6 bases, with 12 bases separating them. The CDR3 is 12 residues long. Written as DNA, the CDR3 is TGTGCCAGCGGCCTCCCTCCGGATACGCAGTATTTT. Residues: CASGLPPDTQYF.

This clonotype has more than one count but fewer than ten. DNA of the CDR3: TGTGCCATCATGGGAATCGGGGGGACAGGGATCTACAATGAGCAGTTCTTC. This sequence encodes CAIMGIGGTGIYNEQFF. This chain links TRBV10-3 with TRBJ2-1; TRBD1 aligns across 9 bases. In germline, CDR1 is ENHRY, CDR2 SYGVKD. V gave up 7 bases and J gave up 3 bases; unmatched junction bases: 13. The CDR3 length is 17 residues.

This clonotype was counted between two and nine times. Here the CDR3 reads CSARDGRGPSYEQYF. CDR3 in DNA: TGCAGTGCTAGAGATGGCAGGGGCCCCTCCTACGAGCAGTACTTC. The rearrangement uses TRBV20-1 and TRBJ2-7; a possible D gene is TRBD1 (6 bases). The germline CDR1 and CDR2 sequences are DFQATT and SNEGSKA (reference sequence). With 0 bases removed from V and 0 bases from J, the gap between germline ends came to 12 bases. The CDR3 has 15 residues.

This chain connects TRBV21-1 to TRBJ2-7; TRBD1 was called by the table and not checked on the DNA. TRBV21-1 constitutes a pseudogene. The CDR3 totals 17 residues. The CDR3 here is CASTKGQGALSSYEQYF. The CDR3 DNA reads as TGTGCCAGCACCAAGGGACAGGGGGCCCTAAGCTCCTACGAGCAGTACTTC.

The rearrangement links TRBV5-1 to TRBJ1-4; 8 nucleotides align to TRBD1. V lost 5 bases, J lost 0 bases, and 3 bases stayed unmatched. The germline V gene encodes CDR1 SGHRS and CDR2 YFSETQ. The CDR3 loop spans 15 amino acids. The CDR3 DNA reads TGCGCCAGCAGGACAGGGGCCTCAACTAATGAAAAACTGTTTTTT. It codes for CASRTGASTNEKLFF.

J is TRBJ1-5 and V is TRBV18, with 11 bases fitting TRBD1. This CDR3 contains 16 residues. V was clipped by 3 bases and J by 5 bases; unmatched bases: 6. Germline V gene data show CDR1 as KGHSH and CDR2 as LQKENI. DNA for the CDR3: TGTGCCAGCTCACCTTCCCGGGACAGGGGGGATCAGCCCCAGCATTTT. This sequence encodes CASSPSRDRGDQPQHF.

This rearrangement joins TRBV6-5 to TRBJ2-7; D may be TRBD1 or TRBD2 (6 bases each). This CDR3 has 14 residues. Germline CDR1 reads MNHEY; CDR2 reads SVGAGI. Trimming cost V 5 bases and J 2 bases, with 13 bases left between them. The CDR3 loop is CASSTGRSAYEQYF. The CDR3 DNA is TGTGCCAGCAGTACAGGGAGGAGCGCCTACGAGCAGTACTTC.